This entry concerns a single TCR beta chain. The antigen remains undetermined. It may be a read error: a sequence one base away is much more abundant. CDR3 length equals 13 residues. The V and J ends lost 7 bases and 2 bases respectively, with 11 bases between them. The data were obtained in a study of tumor and adjacent non-tumor tissue in lung cancer. The wider study: Patients comprised 12 adenocarcinoma, a couple of squamous cell carcinoma and 1 small cell lung cancer. Samples averaged approximately 4.2 million productive TCRbeta reads each. Overall study results and limits: Top 100 clones took a larger repertoire share in normal lung.

Three rounds of nested PCR, following a modified ARM-PCR protocol, produced the TCRbeta library. TCRdb itself ran the multiplex PCR reads through MiXCR, one entry per CDR3 protein. The sample carries 100,000 to 150,000 distinct CDR3 sequences, roughly 64% recorded once. The template was RNA from unsorted bulk tissue. This clonotype originated in a man aged 25-40 years with non-small cell lung cancer. The genes are TRBV12-3 or TRBV12-4 and TRBJ1-1; D is perhaps TRBD1 (5 bases). Sequenced input: lung tumor tissue. In nucleotides, the CDR3 is TGTGCCAGCAATCCAGGACAAAACACTGAAGCTTTCTTT. The encoded protein is CASNPGQNTEAFF.